This T cell receptor beta chain was profiled in a study of T cells in Graves' hyperthyroidism and ophthalmopathy. Study-level results: Through a model of 13 V-J features, ophthalmopathy was separated from stable hyperthyroidism.

TCR beta CDR3 region amplification was performed from RNA transcripts. The HTBI primer set drove a first-round RT-PCR of the TCR CDR3. From the multiplex PCR reads, TCRdb called clonotypes with MiXCR, one entry per CDR3 protein. The table includes approximately 640,000 distinct CDR3 sequences, 17% detected once. This clonotype was observed a few times. Its target is not known. CDR3 length: 15 residues. V lost 1 base, J lost 7 bases, and 8 bases stayed unmatched. Germline CDR1 SGHAT, CDR2 FQNNGV. This clonotype was sampled from a man in his fifties with Graves' hyperthyroidism. Specimen: blood. This chain uses TRBV11-2 with TRBJ1-2, with 8 nucleotides matching TRBD1. CDR3 nucleotide sequence: TGTGCCAGCAGCTTAGGCCTGACAGGGGAAGTTGGCTACACCTTC. Amino acid sequence: CASSLGLTGEVGYTF.